Presented here are 13 T cell receptor beta chains from one specimen sequenced in a study of cytomegalovirus exposure and HLA in healthy donors. PCR amplification relied on 60 Vbeta primers (plus 13 Jbeta primers). Some clones are missing from TCRdb's copy, which holds only in-frame ones; the method was immunoSEQ multiplex PCR. The sample holds 50,000 to 65,000 clones; around 80% are singletons and the top ten take roughly 25%. The sample comprised PBMCs. Receptors originate from a woman aged 40 to 50 in good health and CMV-seropositive.

V gene TRBV6-1 combines with J gene TRBJ2-7; 7 bases align to TRBD2. CDR1 and CDR2 (germline): MNHNS, SASEGT. This CDR3 is built from 15 residues. With V trimmed by 5 bases and J by 3 bases, 10 bases remained unmatched. The CDR3: CASSPLVGGGYEQYF. Written as DNA, the CDR3 is TGTGCCAGCAGTCCCCTGGTCGGCGGGGGCTACGAGCAGTACTTC.

The chain uses TRBV9 and TRBJ2-3, with D hard to call. V was pared by 3 bases and J by 7 bases, with 6 bases between. Germline CDR1 reads SGDLS; CDR2 reads YYNGEE. The CDR3 consists of 11 residues. The CDR3 is CASSGSNTQYF. In DNA form, the CDR3 reads TGTGCCAGCAGCGGTAGCAATACGCAGTATTTT.

On this clone: One end of the junction varies from germline; a read error may be responsible. The rearrangement links TRBV19 to TRBJ1-1, with 7 bases fitting TRBD1. This CDR3 is built from 12 residues. Germline V gives CDR1 LNHDA, CDR2 SQIVND (reference sequence). This chain's CDR3 is CASSNRDSTPIF. DNA for the CDR3: TGTGCCAGTAGTAACAGGGACAGTACTCCGATCTTT.

The J gene is TRBJ1-2, the V gene TRBV6-5; 10 nucleotides line up with TRBD1. Trimming removed 5 bases from V and 5 bases from J; junction bases left unmatched: 5. The CDR3 runs to 14 residues. CDR1 and CDR2 (germline): MNHEY, SVGAGI. The CDR3 sequence: CASSGGQGEYGYTF. CDR3 DNA sequence: TGTGCCAGCAGTGGCGGACAGGGGGAATATGGCTACACCTTC.

The chain links TRBV30 to TRBJ1-6; weak D call: TRBD1 (5 bases). The CDR3 is 14 amino acids. CDR1 is GTSNPN, CDR2 SVGIG, per germline (reference sequence). Trimming stripped 3 bases from V and 7 bases from J, with 13 bases between. The CDR3 loop reads CAWSVDRSNSPLHF. The CDR3 DNA is TGTGCCTGGAGCGTTGACAGAAGCAATTCACCCCTCCACTTT. The full variable domain, with the rest looked up from reference TRBV30 and TRBJ1-6, is SQTIHQWPATLVQPVGSPLSLECTVEGTSNPNLYWYRQAAGRGLQLLFYSVGIGQISSEVPQNLSASRPQDRQFILSSKKLLLSDSGFYLCAWSVDRSNSPLHFGNGTRLTVT.

The rearrangement joins TRBV7-2 to TRBJ2-4, with D possibly being TRBD1 (5 bases). V was cut by 5 bases and J by 3 bases, with 8 bases left in between. In germline, CDR1 is SGHTA, CDR2 FQGNSA. This CDR3 contains 13 residues. The CDR3, as DNA: TGTGCCAGCAGCCCACAGGTCAAAAACATTCAGTACTTC. This gives the protein CASSPQVKNIQYF.

CDR3 amino acids: CASSPGQDYGYTF. DNA of the CDR3: TGTGCCAGCAGTCCCGGACAAGACTATGGCTACACCTTC. The chain couples TRBV6-5 to TRBJ1-2; D is possibly TRBD1 (5 bases). V lost 5 bases, J lost 3 bases, and 10 bases lay in between. The CDR3 has 13 residues. The germline gives CDR1 MNHEY, CDR2 SVGAGI.

The chain combines TRBV11-2 with TRBJ2-3; 7 bases match TRBD1. Germline CDR1 SGHAT, CDR2 FQNNGV. Trimming took 1 base from V and 2 from J; bases not matched to a gene: 3. This CDR3 has 15 amino acids. The CDR3 here is CASSLGGQPTDTQYF. CDR3 DNA sequence: TGTGCCAGCAGCTTAGGGGGACAGCCCACAGATACGCAGTATTTT.

The chain uses TRBV6-1 and TRBJ1-5, with 8 bases lining up with TRBD1. CDR1 is MNHNS, CDR2 SASEGT, per germline. The V segment lost 2 bases and the J segment 4 bases; nucleotides outside the gene matches: 13. This CDR3 spans 18 amino acids. The CDR3 sequence is CASSEQSPGGGRNQPQHF. The CDR3 nucleotides are TGTGCCAGCAGTGAACAGTCCCCAGGGGGCGGCCGGAATCAGCCCCAGCATTTT.

The chain carries TRBV19 and TRBJ1-1; no firm D call. Trimming pared 7 bases from V and 11 bases from J, leaving 20 bases between. Germline-derived CDR1 and CDR2 are LNHDA and SQIVND (reference sequence). The CDR3 length is 13 residues. The chain's CDR3 is CASTPGPLERAFF. CDR3 nucleotide sequence: TGTGCCAGTACCCCGGGTCCTCTCGAGCGGGCTTTCTTT. The full variable domain, rest sourced from reference TRBV19 and TRBJ1-1, is DGGITQSPKYLFRKEGQNVTLSCEQNLNHDAMYWYRQDPGQGLRLIYYSQIVNDFQKGDIAEGYSVSREKKESFPLTVTSAQKNPTAFYLCASTPGPLERAFFGQGTRLTVV.

The CDR3 DNA sequence: TGCGCCAGCAGCTTGGGGGACAAGGTTGAAAAACTGTTTTTT. Amino acid sequence: CASSLGDKVEKLFF. This chain uses TRBV5-1 with TRBJ1-4, with TRBD1 as a possible D gene (6 bases). Germline lookup yields CDR1 SGHRS and CDR2 YFSETQ. The CDR3 runs to 14 residues. Trimming pared 0 bases from V and 7 bases from J, leaving 10 bases between.

The CDR3 coding sequence is TGTGCCAGCAGTGATAGAGGGGGCGAGCAGTACTTC. Encoded protein: CASSDRGGEQYF. V is TRBV2 and J is TRBJ2-7; possibly TRBD1 for D (6 bases). V shed 3 bases and J shed 6 bases, with 9 bases lying between them. CDR3 length equals 12 residues. Per germline, CDR1 SNHLY and CDR2 FYNNEI.

This clone was counted a few times. The chain joins TRBV2 to TRBJ1-1, with a tentative D call TRBD1 (5 bases). The V end lost 5 bases, the J end lost 0 bases, and 10 bases lay between the germline ends. In germline, CDR1 is SNHLY, CDR2 FYNNEI. This CDR3 has 14 amino acids. DNA of the CDR3: TGTGCCAGCAGTCCCGGACACATGAACACTGAAGCTTTCTTT. Protein product: CASSPGHMNTEAFF.